These 5 T cell receptor beta chains came from one sample sequenced in a study of blood T cell repertoires in COVID-19 (dated by TCRdb to about 2020). The library relied on the immunoSEQ multiplex PCR assay. The table comes from immuneACCESS by way of TCRdb, which keeps in-frame sequences with V and J called. Part of the clones is missing from these tables; in studies checked, under half for an unresolved V gene and the rest for unknown reasons. The sample contains about 70,000 clones, roughly 80% of them found a single time. The ten top clones hold around 5% of the sample. Input material: peripheral blood. The receptor set was obtained from a woman of 80 years or more with active or convalescent COVID-19.

About this clone itself: A junction boundary mismatches the germline segment, possibly from a read error. The rearrangement joins TRBV4-3 to TRBJ1-4, with D hard to call. This CDR3 spans 8 amino acids. Per germline, CDR1 LGHNA and CDR2 YSLEER. For the CDR3, the DNA is TGCGCCAGCAGCCAAGATATGTTT. It is translated as CASSQDMF.

The gene calls are TRBV19 and TRBJ1-1; 11 bases are shared with TRBD1. Germline CDR1 and CDR2: LNHDA and SQIVND (reference sequence). The CDR3 runs to 17 residues. V lost 4 bases and J lost 4; bases outside the gene matches: 11. The CDR3 is CASSRTGGVLYFTEAFF. CDR3 bases: TGTGCCAGTAGTAGGACAGGGGGCGTTCTTTATTTCACTGAAGCTTTCTTT.

The chain uses TRBV11-1 and TRBJ1-2, with 9 bases aligning to TRBD1. The CDR3 contains 15 residues. After removal of 4 bases from V and 2 bases from J, the junction contained 5 bases not matched to a gene. The germline V gene encodes CDR1 SGHAT and CDR2 FQDESV (reference sequence). The CDR3 bases are TGTGCCAGCAGCTCATCCGGGACAGGGAACTATGGCTACACCTTC. Its translation is CASSSSGTGNYGYTF.

The chain couples TRBV28 to TRBJ1-2; 9 bases align to TRBD1. Germline CDR1 is MDHEN and CDR2 is SYDVKM. The CDR3 covers 14 residues. V shed 10 bases, J shed 4 bases, and the junction held 10 bases outside the gene matches. The CDR3 loop reads CATFRDRVVYGYTF. The CDR3 region has the DNA TGTGCCACCTTCCGGGACAGGGTGGTCTATGGCTACACCTTC.

This clone was observed a handful of times. The rearrangement uses TRBV7-3 and TRBJ2-3; 8 nucleotides line up with TRBD2. After removal of 4 bases from V and 1 base from J, the junction contained 4 bases not matched to a gene. Germline CDR1 reads SGHTA; CDR2 reads FQGTGA. The length of the CDR3 is 15 residues. The CDR3 loop is CASSSAGVGTDTQYF. In DNA, the CDR3 is TGTGCCAGCAGCTCAGCGGGAGTAGGCACAGATACGCAGTATTTT.